This entry describes one T cell receptor beta chain. This clonotype has a count of ten or more. Its specific antigen is unknown. Within one base of it there is no much larger clone, and no base qualities were kept. The CDR3 goes from the cysteine to the phenylalanine over 13 residues. The read is trimmed to its CDR3 DNA, 39 bases read in frame from base 1. The germline V gene specifies MNHEY as CDR1 and SVGAGI as CDR2. V gives up 3 bases and J gives up 4 bases, and the segment between their germline ends measures 7 bases. These data come from a study of tumor and adjacent non-tumor tissue in lung cancer (dated by TCRdb to 2016 to 2018). Context from the whole study: Of the cohort, over 9 patients had adenocarcinoma, 2 had squamous cell carcinoma and 1 had small cell lung cancer. The study compared bulk TCRbeta repertoires from lung tumor tissue and matched distant non-tumor lung tissue of approximately 14 lung cancer patients. The roughly 15 patients were aged roughly 31 to 80 years, included about 10 men and 5 women, and had TNM stage I to III disease. A total of 95 million to 150 million productive TCRbeta reads were generated by sequencing, corresponding to an average of roughly 4.1 million reads per sample. For each patient, one tumor sample and one normal lung sample were taken, giving about 31 paired specimens that underwent TCRbeta CDR3 sequencing.

Libraries came from multiplex PCR. TCRdb records Illumina HiSeq 2500 as the sequencer. TCRbeta libraries were built by three rounds of nested PCR using primers (Table S4), following protocols modified from ARM-PCR. PCR products of 200-500 bp were gel-excised and purified with the QIAquick gel extraction kit before sequencing. On the authors' methods: Trimmomatic was used to clean the reads, FLASH merged the cleaned reads into complete CDR3 sequences, and MiTCR assigned the sequences to V(D)J germline segments. Clonal diversity was computed as the inverse Simpson's index with VDJtools. In-frame sequences lacking a premature stop codon were counted as productive reads. In-frame beta chains were kept once TCRdb had trimmed the public reads at Q25 with fastp and called clones with MiXCR. Here each entry gathers all rows of one CDR3 protein and keeps the most common genes and DNA. None of the V and J calls come from the authors' own analysis; TCRdb made them. The sample profile shows approximately 62,000 distinct CDR3 sequences; 61% of them were found once. The ten largest clonotypes hold under 35% of the sample.

RNA was extracted from bulk unsorted tissue and checked for quality with a NanoDrop ND-1000 and an Agilent 2100. Normal lung samples were distant non-tumor tissue taken more than 3 cm from the tumor edge. Newly diagnosed lung cancer patients without prior chemotherapy who had been admitted for thoracic surgery in China between August and November 2014 were enrolled as donors. The study excluded patients who had received radiotherapy or chemotherapy before or who had another cancer at the same time. Surgical tissue pieces of about 1-2.1 cm3 were preserved in RNAlater solution and were kept at -80 degrees C until use. General study outcomes and caveats: The methods do not name the sequencing platform or mention unique molecular identifiers. Tumor tissue showed significantly greater TCR diversity (inverse Simpson) than normal lung tissue (about 410 vs 180, P = 0.0075, Mann-Whitney U test). The top 100 clones made up a significantly larger cumulative share of the repertoire in normal lung than in tumor tissue. Significantly higher TCR diversity was found in younger patients, and higher tumor TCR diversity was associated with shorter overall and disease-free survival. With only around 16 patients in the cohort, the authors noted that larger samples and more detailed clinical data are needed. Because peripheral blood was not sequenced, the blood TCRbeta repertoires of the lung cancer patients in the study went unexamined.

The specimen was distant non-tumor lung tissue. This receptor chain uses TRBV6-5 and TRBJ2-4; the D segment cannot be called with confidence. This receptor was obtained from a man aged 70-80 years with non-small cell lung cancer. The DNA is as follows: TGTGCCAGCAGTTATGACATAAAAAACATTCAGTACTTC. This is translated as CASSYDIKNIQYF.